This TCR beta chain was obtained from a study of cytomegalovirus exposure and HLA in healthy donors. Study findings and constraints: Within an earlier analysis, most TCR beta V segments proved productive either about 90% or about 30% of the time.

This clone has a handful of counts. Its antigen is currently unknown. The CDR3 loop spans 12 amino acids. Trimming stripped 4 bases from V and 2 bases from J, with 6 bases between. Germline CDR1 MNHNY, CDR2 SVGAGI (reference sequence). It was with 60 Vbeta and 13 Jbeta primers that the PCR ran. Here immunoSEQ multiplex PCR was the method, and the copy in TCRdb shows in-frame clones only, minus some. This table has around 72,000 clones, about 66% appearing once. This receptor was taken from a man in his forties in good health and CMV-seropositive. Sequenced sample: PBMCs. The chain carries TRBV6-6 and TRBJ2-7; D unresolved. As DNA, the CDR3 is TGTGCCAGCAGTTCACAGACCTACGAGCAGTACTTC. This codes for CASSSQTYEQYF.